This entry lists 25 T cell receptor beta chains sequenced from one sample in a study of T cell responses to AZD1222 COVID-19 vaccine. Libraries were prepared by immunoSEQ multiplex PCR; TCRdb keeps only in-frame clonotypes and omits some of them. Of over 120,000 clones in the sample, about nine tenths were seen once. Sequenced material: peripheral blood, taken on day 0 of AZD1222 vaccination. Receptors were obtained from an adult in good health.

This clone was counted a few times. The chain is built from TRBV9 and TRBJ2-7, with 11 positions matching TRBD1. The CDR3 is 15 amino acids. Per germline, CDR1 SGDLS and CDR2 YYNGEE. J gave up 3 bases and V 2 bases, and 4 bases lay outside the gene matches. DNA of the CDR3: TGTGCCAGCAGCGTGGCCGGGACAGGGGGCTACGAGCAGTACTTC. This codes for CASSVAGTGGYEQYF.

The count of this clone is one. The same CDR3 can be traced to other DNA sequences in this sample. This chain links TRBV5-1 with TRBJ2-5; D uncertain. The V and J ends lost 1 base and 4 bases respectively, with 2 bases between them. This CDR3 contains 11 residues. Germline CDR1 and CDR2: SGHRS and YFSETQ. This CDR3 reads CASSLRETQYF. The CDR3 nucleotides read TGCGCCAGCAGCTTGCGAGAGACCCAGTACTTC.

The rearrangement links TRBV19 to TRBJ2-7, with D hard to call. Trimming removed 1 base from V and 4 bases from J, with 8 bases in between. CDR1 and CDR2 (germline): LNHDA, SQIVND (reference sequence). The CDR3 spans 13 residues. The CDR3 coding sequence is TGTGCCAGTAGTATAGCCGCAGGATACGAGCAGTACTTC. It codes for CASSIAAGYEQYF.

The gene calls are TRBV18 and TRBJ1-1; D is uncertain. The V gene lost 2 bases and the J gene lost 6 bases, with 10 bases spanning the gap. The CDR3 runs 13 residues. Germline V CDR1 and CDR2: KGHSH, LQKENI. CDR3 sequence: CASSPDSTAEAFF. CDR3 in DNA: TGTGCCAGCTCACCAGACTCGACGGCTGAAGCTTTCTTT.

DNA for the CDR3: TGCGCCAGCAGCCGCTCACAGGGGATCAGGGGCACTGAAGCTTTCTTT. Translating gives CASSRSQGIRGTEAFF. V usage is TRBV4-1 and J usage is TRBJ1-1, with 7 bases matching TRBD1. This CDR3 contains 16 residues. J was trimmed by 4 bases and V by 4 bases; bases with no gene match: 12. Germline V gives CDR1 MGHRA, CDR2 YSYEKL.

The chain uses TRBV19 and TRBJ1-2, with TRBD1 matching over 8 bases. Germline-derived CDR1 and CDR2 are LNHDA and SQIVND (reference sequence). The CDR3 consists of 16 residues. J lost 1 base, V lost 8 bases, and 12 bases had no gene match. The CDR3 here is CASHPSGTGFNYGYTF. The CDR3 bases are TGTGCCAGTCATCCGTCCGGGACAGGCTTTAACTATGGCTACACCTTC.

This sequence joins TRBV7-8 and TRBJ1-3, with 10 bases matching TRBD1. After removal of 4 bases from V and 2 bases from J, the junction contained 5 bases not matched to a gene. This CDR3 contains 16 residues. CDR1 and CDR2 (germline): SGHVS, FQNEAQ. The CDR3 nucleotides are TGTGCCAGCAGCTCATGGACAGGGGGTGCTGGAAACACCATATATTTT. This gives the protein CASSSWTGGAGNTIYF.

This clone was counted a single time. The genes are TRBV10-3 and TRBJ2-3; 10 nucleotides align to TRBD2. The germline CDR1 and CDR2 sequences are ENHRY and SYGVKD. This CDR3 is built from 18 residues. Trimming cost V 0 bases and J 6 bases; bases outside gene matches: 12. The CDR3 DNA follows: TGTGCCATCAGTGAGTCGGGGACTAGCGCAATGGAGTCCGATACGCAGTATTTT. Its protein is CAISESGTSAMESDTQYF.

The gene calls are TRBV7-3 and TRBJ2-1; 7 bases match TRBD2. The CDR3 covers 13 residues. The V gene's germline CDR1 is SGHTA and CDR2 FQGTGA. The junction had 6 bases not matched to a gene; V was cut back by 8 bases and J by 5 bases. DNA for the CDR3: TGTGCCAGCCGGGCTAGCGGACACAATGAGCAGTTCTTC. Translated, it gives CASRASGHNEQFF.

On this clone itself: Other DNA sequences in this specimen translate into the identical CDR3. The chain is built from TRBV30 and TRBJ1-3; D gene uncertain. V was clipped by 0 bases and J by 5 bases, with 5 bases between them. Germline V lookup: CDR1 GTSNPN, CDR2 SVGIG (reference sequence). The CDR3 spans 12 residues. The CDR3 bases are TGTGCCTGGAGTGTTAACAGAAACACCATATATTTT. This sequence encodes CAWSVNRNTIYF.

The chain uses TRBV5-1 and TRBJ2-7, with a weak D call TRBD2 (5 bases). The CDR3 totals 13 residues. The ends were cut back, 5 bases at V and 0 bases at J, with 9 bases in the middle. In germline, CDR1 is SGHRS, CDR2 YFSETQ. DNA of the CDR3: TGCGCCAGCAGTGAAACTAGCTCCTACGAGCAGTACTTC. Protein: CASSETSSYEQYF.

The CDR3 bases are TGTGCCAGCAGGGGAAACGGGGCATACGCTAATGAAAAACTGTTTTTT. It encodes CASRGNGAYANEKLFF. This chain connects TRBV28 to TRBJ1-4; weak D call: TRBD1 (5 bases). CDR3 length: 16 residues. Looked up from germline, CDR1 is MDHEN and CDR2 is SYDVKM. V gave up 6 bases and J gave up 3 bases, with 17 bases separating them.

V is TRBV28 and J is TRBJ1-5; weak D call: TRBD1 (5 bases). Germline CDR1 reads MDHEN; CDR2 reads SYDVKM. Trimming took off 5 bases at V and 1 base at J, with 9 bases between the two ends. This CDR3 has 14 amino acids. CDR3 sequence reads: CASSAGLSNQPQHF. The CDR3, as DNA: TGTGCCAGCAGTGCGGGACTGAGCAATCAGCCCCAGCATTTT.

The CDR3 nucleotides are TGTGCCAGCAGCCCTGGGACAGGGACCTACGAGCAGTACTTC. It yields the protein CASSPGTGTYEQYF. V gene TRBV7-7 combines with J gene TRBJ2-7, with 9 nucleotides matching TRBD1. Germline V gene sequence: CDR1 SSHAT, CDR2 FNYEAQ (reference sequence). V was clipped by 5 bases and J by 2 bases; unmatched bases: 4. The CDR3 runs to 14 residues.

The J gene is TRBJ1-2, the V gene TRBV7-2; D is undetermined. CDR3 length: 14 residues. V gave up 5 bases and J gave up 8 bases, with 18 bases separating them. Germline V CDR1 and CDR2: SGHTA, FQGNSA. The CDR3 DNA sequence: TGTGCCAGCAGCCCGGGCGGGATCATGGGAGGCTACACCTTC. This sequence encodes CASSPGGIMGGYTF.

The CDR3 is CASSLPGQGGYGYTF. CDR3 in DNA: TGCGCCAGCAGCCTCCCGGGACAGGGGGGTTATGGCTACACCTTC. The V and J genes are TRBV5-1 and TRBJ1-2, with TRBD1 identical over 11 bases. The CDR3 has 15 amino acids. V trimming: 4 bases; J trimming: 5 bases; junction bases outside the gene matches: 7. CDR1 and CDR2 (germline): SGHRS, YFSETQ.

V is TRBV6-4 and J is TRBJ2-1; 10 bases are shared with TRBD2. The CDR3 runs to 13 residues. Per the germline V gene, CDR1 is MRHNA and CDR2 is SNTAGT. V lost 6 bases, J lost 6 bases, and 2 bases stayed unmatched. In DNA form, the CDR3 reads TGTGCCAGCAGGGAGCGGGAGGGCAATGAGCAGTTCTTC. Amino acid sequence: CASREREGNEQFF.

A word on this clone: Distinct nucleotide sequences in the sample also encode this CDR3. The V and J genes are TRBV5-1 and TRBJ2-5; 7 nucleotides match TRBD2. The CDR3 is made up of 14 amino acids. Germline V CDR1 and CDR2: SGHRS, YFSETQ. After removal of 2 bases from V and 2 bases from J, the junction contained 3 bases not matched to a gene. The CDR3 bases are TGCGCCAGCAGCTTAGCGGGGCCGCAAGAGACCCAGTACTTC. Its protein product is CASSLAGPQETQYF.

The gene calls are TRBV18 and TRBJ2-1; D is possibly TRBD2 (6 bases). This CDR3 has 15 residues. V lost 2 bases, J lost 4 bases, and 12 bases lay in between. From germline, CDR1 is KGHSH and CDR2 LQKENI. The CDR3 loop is CASSPGGSSYNEQFF. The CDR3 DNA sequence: TGTGCCAGCTCACCAGGGGGGTCTTCTTACAATGAGCAGTTCTTC.

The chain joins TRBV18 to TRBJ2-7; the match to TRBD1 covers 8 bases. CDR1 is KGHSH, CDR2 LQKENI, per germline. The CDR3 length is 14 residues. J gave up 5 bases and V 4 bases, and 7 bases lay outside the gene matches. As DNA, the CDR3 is TGTGCCAGCTCACGAGGTCAGGGGGCCGACGAGCAGTACTTC. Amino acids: CASSRGQGADEQYF.

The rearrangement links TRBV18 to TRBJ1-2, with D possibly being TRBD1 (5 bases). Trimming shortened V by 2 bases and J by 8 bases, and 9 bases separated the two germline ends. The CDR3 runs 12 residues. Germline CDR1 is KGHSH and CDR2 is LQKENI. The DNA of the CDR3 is TGTGCCAGCTCACCAAAGGGGAACGGCTACACCTTC. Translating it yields CASSPKGNGYTF.

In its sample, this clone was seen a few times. This CDR3 is CASSYKNSNQPQHF. In DNA, the CDR3 is TGTGCCAGCAGTTACAAGAATAGCAATCAGCCCCAGCATTTT. The rearrangement links TRBV6-2 or TRBV6-3 to TRBJ1-5; D not resolved. Germline loops: CDR1 MNHEY, CDR2 SVGEGT. This CDR3 is 14 amino acids long. V was cut by 2 bases and J by 0 bases, with 5 bases left in between.

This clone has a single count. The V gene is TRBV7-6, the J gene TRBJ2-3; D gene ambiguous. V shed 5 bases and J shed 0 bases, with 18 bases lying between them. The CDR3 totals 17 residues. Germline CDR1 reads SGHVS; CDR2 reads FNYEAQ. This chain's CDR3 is CASSTRAAESSTDTQYF. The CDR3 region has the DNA TGTGCCAGCAGCACAAGGGCTGCTGAAAGTAGCACAGATACGCAGTATTTT.

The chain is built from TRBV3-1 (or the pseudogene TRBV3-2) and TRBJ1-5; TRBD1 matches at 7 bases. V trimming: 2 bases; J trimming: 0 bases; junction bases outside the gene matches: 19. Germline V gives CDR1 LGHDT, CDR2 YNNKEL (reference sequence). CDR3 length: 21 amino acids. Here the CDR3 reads CASSQQTGTLRPTYSNQPQHF. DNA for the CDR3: TGTGCCAGCAGCCAACAGACAGGGACCTTAAGACCTACCTATAGCAATCAGCCCCAGCATTTT.

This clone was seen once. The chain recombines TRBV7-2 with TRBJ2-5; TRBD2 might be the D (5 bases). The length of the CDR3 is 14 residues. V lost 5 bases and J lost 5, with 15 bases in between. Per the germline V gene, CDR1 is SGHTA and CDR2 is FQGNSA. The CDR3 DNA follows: TGTGCCAGCAGCCTCGGGAAGGCTTGGGAGACCCAGTACTTC. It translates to CASSLGKAWETQYF.